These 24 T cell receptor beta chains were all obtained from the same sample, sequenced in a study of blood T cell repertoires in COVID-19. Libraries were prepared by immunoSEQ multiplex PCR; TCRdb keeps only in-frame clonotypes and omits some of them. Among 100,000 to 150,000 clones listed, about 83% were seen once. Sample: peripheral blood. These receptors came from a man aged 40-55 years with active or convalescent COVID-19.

The CDR3 sequence is CASTEGTGGLYGYTF. Written as DNA, the CDR3 is TGTGCCAGCACCGAGGGGACAGGGGGCCTCTATGGCTACACCTTC. The rearrangement joins TRBV6-5 to TRBJ1-2; the match to TRBD1 covers 12 bases. This CDR3 has 15 amino acids. J was trimmed by 4 bases and V by 7 bases; bases with no gene match: 7. Germline CDR1 MNHEY, CDR2 SVGAGI.

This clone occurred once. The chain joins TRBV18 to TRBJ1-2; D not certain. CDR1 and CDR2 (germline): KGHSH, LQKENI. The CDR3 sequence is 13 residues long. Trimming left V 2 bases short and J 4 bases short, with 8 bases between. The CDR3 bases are TGTGCCAGCTCACCATCAAAGAGCTATGGCTACACCTTC. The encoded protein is CASSPSKSYGYTF.

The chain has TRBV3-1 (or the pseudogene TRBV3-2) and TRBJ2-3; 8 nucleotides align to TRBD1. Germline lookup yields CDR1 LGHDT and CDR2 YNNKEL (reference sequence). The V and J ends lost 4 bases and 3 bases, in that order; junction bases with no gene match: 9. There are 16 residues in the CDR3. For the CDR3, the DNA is TGTGCCAGCAGCCCCACAGCTAGACAGGGGACAGATACGCAGTATTTT. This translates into CASSPTARQGTDTQYF.

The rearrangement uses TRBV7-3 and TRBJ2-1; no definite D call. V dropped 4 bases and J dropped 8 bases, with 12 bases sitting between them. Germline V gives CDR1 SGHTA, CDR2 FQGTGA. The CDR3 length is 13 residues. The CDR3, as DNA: TGTGCCAGCAGCTCCCAGCGTTCGGATGAGCAGTTCTTC. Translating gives CASSSQRSDEQFF.

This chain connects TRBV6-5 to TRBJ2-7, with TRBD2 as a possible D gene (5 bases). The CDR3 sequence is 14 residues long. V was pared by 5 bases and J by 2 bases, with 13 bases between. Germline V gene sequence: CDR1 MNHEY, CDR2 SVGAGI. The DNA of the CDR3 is TGTGCCAGCAGTCCTCGGCCGGGGACCTACGAGCAGTACTTC. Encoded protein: CASSPRPGTYEQYF.

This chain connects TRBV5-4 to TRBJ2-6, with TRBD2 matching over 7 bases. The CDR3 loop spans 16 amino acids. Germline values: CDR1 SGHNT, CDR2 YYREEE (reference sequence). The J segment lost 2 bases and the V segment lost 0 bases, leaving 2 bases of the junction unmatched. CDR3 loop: CASSLGRGAGANVLTF. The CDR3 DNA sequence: TGTGCCAGCAGCTTGGGCCGGGGGGCTGGGGCCAACGTCCTGACTTTC.

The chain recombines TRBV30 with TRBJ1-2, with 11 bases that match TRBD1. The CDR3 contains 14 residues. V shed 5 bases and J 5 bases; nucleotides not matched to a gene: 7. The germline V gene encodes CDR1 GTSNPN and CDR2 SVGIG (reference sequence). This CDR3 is CAWRPRDRGYGYTF. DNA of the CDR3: TGTGCCTGGCGCCCCCGGGACAGGGGGTATGGCTACACCTTC.

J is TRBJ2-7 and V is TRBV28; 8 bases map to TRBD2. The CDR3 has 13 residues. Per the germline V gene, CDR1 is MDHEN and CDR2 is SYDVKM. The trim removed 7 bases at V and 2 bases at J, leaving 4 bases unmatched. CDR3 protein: CASTFGGAYEQYF. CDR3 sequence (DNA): TGTGCCAGCACCTTCGGGGGGGCCTACGAGCAGTACTTC.

The CDR3, as DNA: TGTGCCATCAGGGGGGACACACTCGGGGAGCAGTACTTC. Protein: CAIRGDTLGEQYF. This chain joins TRBV10-3 and TRBJ2-7; D might be TRBD1 (6 bases). The CDR3 has 13 residues. Germline CDR1 ENHRY, CDR2 SYGVKD. V lost 6 bases, J lost 7 bases, and 16 bases lay in between.

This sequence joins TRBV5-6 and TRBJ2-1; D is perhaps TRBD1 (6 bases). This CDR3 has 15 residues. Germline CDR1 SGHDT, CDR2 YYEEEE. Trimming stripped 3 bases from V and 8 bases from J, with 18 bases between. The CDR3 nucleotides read TGTGCCAGCAGCTCCCTGGTAATTCAGGGGTATGAGCAGTTCTTC. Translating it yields CASSSLVIQGYEQFF.

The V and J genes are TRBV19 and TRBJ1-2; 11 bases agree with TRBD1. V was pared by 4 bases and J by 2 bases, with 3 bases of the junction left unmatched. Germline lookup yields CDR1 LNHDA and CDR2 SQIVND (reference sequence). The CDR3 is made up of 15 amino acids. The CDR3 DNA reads TGTGCCAGTAGTACTTGGGACAGGGGGAACTATGGCTACACCTTC. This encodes CASSTWDRGNYGYTF.

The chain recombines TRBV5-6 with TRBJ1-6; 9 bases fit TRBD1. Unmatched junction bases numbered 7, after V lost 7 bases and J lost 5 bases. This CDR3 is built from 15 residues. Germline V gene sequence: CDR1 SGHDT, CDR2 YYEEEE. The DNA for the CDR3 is TGTGCCAGCCTCCGGGGACAGGGTAATAATTCACCCCTCCACTTT. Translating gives CASLRGQGNNSPLHF.

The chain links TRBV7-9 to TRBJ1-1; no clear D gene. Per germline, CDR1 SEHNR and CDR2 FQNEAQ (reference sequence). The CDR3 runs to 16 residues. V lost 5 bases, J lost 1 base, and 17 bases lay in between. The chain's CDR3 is CASSARFQVENTEAFF. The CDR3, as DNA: TGTGCCAGCAGCGCCCGCTTCCAGGTTGAGAACACTGAAGCTTTCTTT. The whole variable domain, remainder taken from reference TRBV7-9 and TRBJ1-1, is DTGVSQNPRHKITKRGQNVTFRCDPISEHNRLYWYRQTLGQGPEFLTYFQNEAQLEKSRLLSDRFSAERPKGSFSTLEIQRTEQGDSAMYLCASSARFQVENTEAFFGQGTRLTVV.

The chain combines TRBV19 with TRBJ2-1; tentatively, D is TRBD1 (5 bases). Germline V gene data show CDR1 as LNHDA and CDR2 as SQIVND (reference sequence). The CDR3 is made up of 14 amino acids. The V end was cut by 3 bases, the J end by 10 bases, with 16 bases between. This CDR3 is CASSIRLGVAEQFF. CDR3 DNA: TGTGCCAGTAGTATCCGGTTAGGGGTTGCCGAGCAGTTCTTC.

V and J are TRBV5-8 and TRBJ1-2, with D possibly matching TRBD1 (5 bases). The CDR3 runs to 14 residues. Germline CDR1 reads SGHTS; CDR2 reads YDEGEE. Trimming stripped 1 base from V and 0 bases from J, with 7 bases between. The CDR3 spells CASSLPGPNYGYTF. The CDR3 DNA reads TGTGCCAGCAGCTTGCCAGGGCCTAACTATGGCTACACCTTC.

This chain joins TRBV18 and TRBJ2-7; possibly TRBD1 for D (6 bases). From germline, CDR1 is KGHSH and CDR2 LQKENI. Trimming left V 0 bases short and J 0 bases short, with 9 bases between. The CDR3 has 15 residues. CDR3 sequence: CASSPPARGSYEQYF. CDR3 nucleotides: TGTGCCAGCTCACCACCCGCCAGGGGCTCCTACGAGCAGTACTTC.

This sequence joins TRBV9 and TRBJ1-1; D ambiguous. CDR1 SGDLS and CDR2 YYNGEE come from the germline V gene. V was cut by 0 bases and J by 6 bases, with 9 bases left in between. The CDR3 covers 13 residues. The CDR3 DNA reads TGTGCCAGCAGCGTAGTGACGCTAGCTGAAGCTTTCTTT. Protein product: CASSVVTLAEAFF.

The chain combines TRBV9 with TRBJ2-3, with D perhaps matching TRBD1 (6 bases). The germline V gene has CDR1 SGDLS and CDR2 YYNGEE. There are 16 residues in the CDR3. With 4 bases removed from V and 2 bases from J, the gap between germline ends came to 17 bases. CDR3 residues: CASSPRTGFSTDTQYF. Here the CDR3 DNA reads TGTGCCAGCAGCCCACGAACAGGGTTCTCCACAGATACGCAGTATTTT.

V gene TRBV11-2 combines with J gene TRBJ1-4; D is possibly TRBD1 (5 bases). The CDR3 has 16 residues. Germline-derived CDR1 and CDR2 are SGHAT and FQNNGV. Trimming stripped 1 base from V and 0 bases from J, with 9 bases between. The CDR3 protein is CASSLGQLSTNEKLFF. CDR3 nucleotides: TGTGCCAGCAGCTTAGGACAGCTCTCAACTAATGAAAAACTGTTTTTT.

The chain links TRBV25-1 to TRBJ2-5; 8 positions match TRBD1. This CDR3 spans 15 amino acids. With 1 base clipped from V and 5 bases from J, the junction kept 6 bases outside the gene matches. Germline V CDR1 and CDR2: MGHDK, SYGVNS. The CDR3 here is CASSEFQRQGETQYF. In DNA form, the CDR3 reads TGTGCCAGCAGTGAATTTCAGAGACAGGGGGAGACCCAGTACTTC.

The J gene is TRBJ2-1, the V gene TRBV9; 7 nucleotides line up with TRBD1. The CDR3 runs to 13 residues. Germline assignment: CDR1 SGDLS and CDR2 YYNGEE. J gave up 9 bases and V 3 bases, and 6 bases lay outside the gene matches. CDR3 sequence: CASSGQGSGEQFF. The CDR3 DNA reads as TGTGCCAGCAGCGGACAGGGAAGCGGTGAGCAGTTCTTC.

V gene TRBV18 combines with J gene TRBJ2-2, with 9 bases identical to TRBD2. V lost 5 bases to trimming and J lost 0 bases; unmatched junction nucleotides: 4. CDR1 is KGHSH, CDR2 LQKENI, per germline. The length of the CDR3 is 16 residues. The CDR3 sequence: CASSTAGGTNTGELFF. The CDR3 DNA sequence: TGTGCCAGCTCAACAGCGGGGGGCACGAACACCGGGGAGCTGTTTTTT. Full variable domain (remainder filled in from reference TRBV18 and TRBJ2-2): NAGVMQNPRHLVRRRGQEARLRCSPMKGHSHVYWYRQLPEEGLKFMVYLQKENIIDESGMPKERFSAEFPKEGPSILRIQQVVRGDSAAYFCASSTAGGTNTGELFFGEGSRLTVL.

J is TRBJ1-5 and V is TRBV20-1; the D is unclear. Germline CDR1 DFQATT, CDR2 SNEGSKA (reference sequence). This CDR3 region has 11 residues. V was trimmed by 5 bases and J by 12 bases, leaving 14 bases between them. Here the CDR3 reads CSAVMGSHQHF. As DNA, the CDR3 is TGCAGTGCTGTTATGGGGAGTCACCAGCATTTT.

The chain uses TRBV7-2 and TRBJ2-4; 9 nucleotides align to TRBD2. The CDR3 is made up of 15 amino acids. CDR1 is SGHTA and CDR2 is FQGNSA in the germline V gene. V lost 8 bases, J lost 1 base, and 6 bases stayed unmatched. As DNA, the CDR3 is TGTGCCAGCGCACGCGGGGGGGCGGCCAAAAACATTCAGTACTTC. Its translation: CASARGGAAKNIQYF.